The 19 T cell receptor beta chains in this list originate from one sample, sequenced in a study of T cells after posttransplantation cyclophosphamide. A marrow graft followed busulfan-fludarabine conditioning, with cyclophosphamide on days +3 and +4. Produced via immunoSEQ multiplex PCR; TCRdb's table is partial and in-frame only. Listed here are 9,500 to 15,000 clones without any singletons, the top ten holding roughly 25%. The sequenced sample was PBMCs, obtained after allogeneic stem cell transplant with posttransplant cyclophosphamide. Source of these receptors: a female patient aged 40-50 years who received an allogeneic stem cell transplant from a related donor, was CMV-positive, and had acute GVHD only. Some T cells may be supplied by the graft donor.

This clone appeared many times. The rearrangement joins TRBV5-6 to TRBJ1-5; 11 bases agree with TRBD1. CDR1 SGHDT and CDR2 YYEEEE come from the germline V gene. V trimming: 4 bases; J trimming: 5 bases; junction bases outside the gene matches: 8. CDR3 length equals 16 residues. The CDR3: CASSRDRGDPDQPQHF. CDR3 DNA: TGTGCCAGCAGCCGGGACAGGGGGGACCCTGATCAGCCCCAGCATTTT.

This clone occurred a few times. The chain carries TRBV11-3 and TRBJ2-5; D is unclear. CDR3 length equals 12 residues. Germline-derived CDR1 and CDR2 are SGHNT and YENEEA. V shed 4 bases and J shed 0 bases, with 3 bases lying between them. CDR3 bases: TGTGCCAGCAGCTACTACCAAGAGACCCAGTACTTC. It yields the protein CASSYYQETQYF.

This clone was recorded at least ten times. The CDR3 DNA reads as TGTGCCAGCAGTGAATCACAGACAGATACGCAGTATTTT. Translation gives CASSESQTDTQYF. This chain connects TRBV6-1 to TRBJ2-3; D is ambiguous. This CDR3 is 13 amino acids long. Germline CDR1 is MNHNS and CDR2 is SASEGT. V lost 2 bases to trimming and J lost 3 bases, with 6 bases between them.

This clone was seen at least ten times. The chain employs TRBV19 and TRBJ1-2; 9 bases map to TRBD1. The CDR3 spans 18 residues. The germline V gene encodes CDR1 LNHDA and CDR2 SQIVND (reference sequence). V shed 4 bases, J shed 1 base, and the junction held 13 bases outside the gene matches. In DNA, the CDR3 is TGTGCCAGTAGTAAGAGTCCCGGGACAGGGATAGGTAACTATGGCTACACCTTC. This gives the protein CASSKSPGTGIGNYGYTF.

This clone was seen many times. V usage is TRBV11-3 and J usage is TRBJ2-1, with 7 bases that match TRBD2. Losses at the gene ends were 0 bases for V and 1 base for J; bases not matched to a gene: 9. This CDR3 region has 18 residues. In germline, CDR1 is SGHNT, CDR2 YENEEA. Here the CDR3 reads CASSLEGASGLSYNEQFF. The CDR3 DNA is TGTGCCAGCAGCTTAGAGGGAGCTAGCGGATTATCCTACAATGAGCAGTTCTTC.

This clone was observed at least ten times. The chain carries TRBV19 and TRBJ1-2, with D tentatively TRBD1 (6 bases). There are 15 residues in the CDR3. Germline CDR1 LNHDA, CDR2 SQIVND (reference sequence). V was shortened by 11 bases and J by 2 bases, with 21 bases between the two germline ends. The CDR3 sequence: CAASEAGHLNYGYTF. The CDR3, as DNA: TGTGCCGCCTCGGAAGCGGGACATCTAAACTATGGCTACACCTTC.

This clone came up many times. The genes are TRBV14 and TRBJ2-5; TRBD2 agrees at 13 bases. With V trimmed by 2 bases and J by 5 bases, 8 bases remained unmatched. The length of the CDR3 is 17 residues. Germline V gene lookup returns CDR1 SGHDN and CDR2 FVKESK. CDR3 loop: CASSQRPLLAGGETQYF. The DNA for the CDR3 is TGTGCCAGCAGCCAAAGGCCCTTACTAGCGGGAGGGGAGACCCAGTACTTC.

Many counts were recorded for this clone. The chain links TRBV19 to TRBJ1-1; TRBD1 aligns across 9 bases. CDR1 and CDR2 (germline): LNHDA, SQIVND (reference sequence). This CDR3 is 14 amino acids long. Germline trimming cut 6 bases from V and 3 bases from J; bases unmatched to any gene: 5. CDR3 residues: CASRQGALYTEAFF. CDR3 DNA: TGTGCCAGTAGACAGGGGGCCTTATACACTGAAGCTTTCTTT. Combining the CDR3 with reference TRBV19 and TRBJ1-1 gives the whole variable domain DGGITQSPKYLFRKEGQNVTLSCEQNLNHDAMYWYRQDPGQGLRLIYYSQIVNDFQKGDIAEGYSVSREKKESFPLTVTSAQKNPTAFYLCASRQGALYTEAFFGQGTRLTVV.

The table lists this clone with many counts. This rearrangement joins TRBV7-8 to TRBJ2-3; D unresolved. Trimming pared 5 bases from V and 7 bases from J, leaving 22 bases between. The CDR3 spans 16 residues. Per the germline V gene, CDR1 is SGHVS and CDR2 is FQNEAQ. The CDR3 loop is CASSPPRRLGIYTQYF. CDR3 DNA sequence: TGTGCCAGCAGCCCTCCCCGAAGGTTGGGCATATATACGCAGTATTTT.

This clone was picked up many times. The V gene is TRBV4-1, the J gene TRBJ2-5; D gene unclear. Germline CDR1 is MGHRA and CDR2 is YSYEKL. V dropped 5 bases and J dropped 2 bases, with 9 bases sitting between them. There are 13 residues in the CDR3. DNA for the CDR3: TGCGCCAGCAGCGCTCGGTTTCAAGAGACCCAGTACTTC. This translates into CASSARFQETQYF.

This clone was seen ten or more times. J is TRBJ2-3 and V is TRBV11-3, with TRBD2 identical over 7 bases. From germline, CDR1 is SGHNT and CDR2 YENEEA. CDR3 size: 15 residues. With 5 bases clipped from V and 6 bases from J, the junction kept 11 bases outside the gene matches. The CDR3 DNA reads TGTGCCAGCAGCCATACTCGGGGGGAGTTGGATACGCAGTATTTT. As protein: CASSHTRGELDTQYF.

This clone came up many times. This sequence joins TRBV11-3 and TRBJ2-1; TRBD2 matches at 8 bases. The CDR3 sequence is 16 residues long. Germline CDR1 is SGHNT and CDR2 is YENEEA. V trimming: 5 bases; J trimming: 2 bases; junction bases outside the gene matches: 8. In DNA form, the CDR3 reads TGTGCCAGCAGCCAGGGATACGGGGGGGCCTACAATGAGCAGTTCTTC. It encodes CASSQGYGGAYNEQFF.

At least ten counts were recorded for this clone. CDR3 DNA sequence: TGCGCCAGCAGCTTGTCCCAGGGGAAGGAGACCCAGTACTTC. Translated: CASSLSQGKETQYF. This chain joins TRBV5-1 and TRBJ2-5, with D maybe TRBD1 (6 bases). Between the trimmed V and J ends, which lost 1 base and 5 bases, there was a span of 12 bases. CDR1 and CDR2 (germline): SGHRS, YFSETQ. This CDR3 spans 14 amino acids.

This clone was observed at least ten times. This chain uses TRBV5-4 with TRBJ1-2, with a weak D call TRBD1 (6 bases). V was cut by 4 bases and J by 4 bases, with 14 bases left in between. CDR1 is SGHNT, CDR2 YYREEE, per germline (reference sequence). This CDR3 is built from 14 residues. The DNA for the CDR3 is TGTGCCAGCAGCCCGCTGGGAGGGGGCTATGGCTACACCTTC. It translates to CASSPLGGGYGYTF.

This clone was counted at least ten times. The chain carries TRBV19 and TRBJ1-3; 7 bases align to TRBD1. V gave up 3 bases and J gave up 3 bases; unmatched junction bases: 14. The CDR3 runs 18 residues. Germline lookup yields CDR1 LNHDA and CDR2 SQIVND (reference sequence). The CDR3 nucleotides read TGTGCCAGTAGTATGAAACCCCCTACAGGGGTTCTTGGAAACACCATATATTTT. As protein: CASSMKPPTGVLGNTIYF.

The chain combines TRBV18 with TRBJ2-1; 12 bases map to TRBD1. Looked up from germline, CDR1 is KGHSH and CDR2 is LQKENI. The CDR3 totals 16 residues. V lost 6 bases, J lost 9 bases, and 12 bases stayed unmatched. The CDR3 reads CASSPDAGQGAGEQFF. CDR3 DNA: TGTGCCAGCTCTCCGGACGCGGGACAGGGGGCAGGTGAGCAGTTCTTC.

This clone was seen a few times. This sequence joins TRBV6-5 and TRBJ1-5; 7 nucleotides align to TRBD1. The CDR3 consists of 15 residues. J gave up 4 bases and V 6 bases, and 9 bases lay outside the gene matches. Per germline, CDR1 MNHEY and CDR2 SVGAGI. The CDR3 region is CASSDRDSNNQPQHF. For the CDR3, the DNA is TGTGCCAGCAGCGACCGGGACAGCAATAATCAGCCCCAGCATTTT.

In regard to this clone: An end of the junction differs from the germline gene, which may be a read error. The chain has TRBV11-2 and TRBJ2-2; tentatively, D is TRBD2 (6 bases). CDR1 is SGHAT and CDR2 is FQNNGV in the germline V gene. The CDR3 runs to 12 residues. This chain's CDR3 is CASSLYSGGLFF. The CDR3 DNA reads TGTGCCAGCAGCCTGTACTCCGGGGGGCTGTTTTTT.

CDR3 residues: CASRLTGTNSPLHF. CDR3 DNA: TGTGCCAGCAGGTTGACAGGGACTAATTCACCCCTCCACTTT. The chain carries TRBV5-8 and TRBJ1-6; 7 bases line up with TRBD1. The CDR3 has 14 residues. The trim removed 5 bases at V and 6 bases at J, leaving 5 bases unmatched. Germline V gene data show CDR1 as SGHTS and CDR2 as YDEGEE.